This is a list of T cell receptor beta chains from one sample in a study of blood T cell repertoires in COVID-19. TCRdb's table, derived via immunoSEQ multiplex PCR, lists solely in-frame clones and lacks some. The data contain about 210,000 clones, more than 70% of them singletons. Sequencing was done on a sample of peripheral blood. The receptors were gathered from a woman aged 45-65 years with acute or convalescent COVID-19. CDR3s include the opening cysteine and the closing phenylalanine or tryptophan. D genes are given only for firm matches. The listing skips clone size in some rows; elsewhere it reads once, few, many or a size class.

size	V	J	D	CDR3	DNA
NA	TRBV12-5	TRBJ2-3	TRBD2	CASSLGLAGTDTQYF	TGTGCTAGTTCTCTGGGGCTAGCGGGCACAGATACGCAGTATTTT
NA	TRBV2	TRBJ1-2	NA	CASSKGDYGYTF	TGTGCCAGCAGTAAGGGAGACTATGGCTACACCTTC
NA	TRBV5-4	TRBJ2-5	NA	CASSLFDTGKQETQYF	TGTGCCAGCAGCTTGTTCGATACAGGAAAACAAGAGACCCAGTACTTC
once	TRBV24-1	TRBJ1-5	NA	CATSDLRSCNLNQPQHF	TGTGCCACCAGTGATTTACGAAGTTGTAATCTAAATCAGCCCCAGCATTTT
NA	TRBV9	TRBJ1-1	NA	CASSPGLYTNTEAFF	TGTGCCAGCAGCCCGGGACTGTATACGAACACTGAAGCTTTCTTT
NA	TRBV19	TRBJ2-1	NA	CASSLLYQGQPDQFF	TGTGCCAGTAGTCTACTATACCAGGGCCAGCCCGATCAGTTCTTC
NA	TRBV6-5	TRBJ2-7	TRBD1	CASSYSGTGAHEQYF	TGTGCCAGCAGTTACTCAGGGACAGGGGCCCACGAGCAGTACTTC
NA	TRBV28	TRBJ2-1	NA	CASSLRSGVYNEQFF	TGTGCCAGCAGTCTGCGATCAGGGGTATACAATGAGCAGTTCTTC
NA	TRBV18	TRBJ1-1	NA	CASSPRGLGLNTEAFF	TGTGCCAGCTCACCACGGGGGCTTGGCTTGAACACTGAAGCTTTCTTT
NA	TRBV28	TRBJ2-5	TRBD2	CASTPRQREGRKTQYF	TGTGCCAGCACCCCCCGGCAGCGGGAGGGCCGGAAGACCCAGTACTTC
NA	TRBV7-2	TRBJ2-1	TRBD2	CASSLLAGFPNEQFF	TGTGCCAGCAGCTTACTAGCGGGATTCCCCAATGAGCAGTTCTTC
NA	TRBV30	TRBJ2-7	NA	CAWSVGHYEQYF	TGTGCCTGGAGTGTGGGACACTACGAGCAGTACTTC
NA	TRBV24-1	TRBJ2-2	TRBD1	CATTGGRTGELFF	TGTGCCACCACAGGGGGTCGTACCGGGGAGCTGTTTTTT
NA	TRBV6-6	TRBJ2-7	NA	CASSRISSSYEQYF	TGTGCCAGCAGCAGGATTTCGAGCTCCTACGAGCAGTACTTC
NA	TRBV3-1/TRBV3-2	TRBJ2-7	TRBD2	CASSRGTILYEQYF	TGTGCCAGCAGCCGCGGGACTATACTTTACGAGCAGTACTTC
few	TRBV5-1	TRBJ2-2	NA	CASSLDPGANTGELFF	TGCGCCAGCAGCTTGGATCCAGGGGCGAACACCGGGGAGCTGTTTTTT
NA	TRBV5-5	TRBJ2-3	NA	CASSSRAGGRTDTQYF	TGTGCCAGCAGTTCCCGAGCAGGGGGGCGCACAGATACGCAGTATTTT
NA	TRBV15	TRBJ2-1	NA	CATTLEGTPNEQFF	TGTGCCACCACCCTAGAAGGGACACCCAATGAGCAGTTCTTC
NA	TRBV28	TRBJ2-2	NA	CASTTGGENTGELFF	TGTGCCAGCACCACAGGGGGGGAGAACACCGGGGAGCTGTTTTTT
NA	TRBV5-1	TRBJ2-7	TRBD2	CASSPGLAGGYEQYF	TGCGCCAGCAGCCCGGGACTAGCGGGAGGCTACGAGCAGTACTTC
NA	TRBV4-1	TRBJ2-7	TRBD1	CASSQDDTGVEQYF	TGCGCCAGCAGCCAAGATGATACAGGGGTAGAGCAGTACTTC
once	TRBV2	TRBJ2-1	TRBD2	CASTGATSGSNEQFF	TGTGCCAGCACAGGAGCGACTAGCGGGAGCAATGAGCAGTTCTTC
NA	TRBV12-5	TRBJ2-1	NA	CASGLPGIGNEQFF	TGTGCTAGTGGTTTGCCCGGGATAGGCAATGAGCAGTTCTTC
NA	TRBV18	TRBJ2-1	NA	CASSPQTRGGNEQFF	TGTGCCAGCTCACCCCAGACGAGGGGGGGGAATGAGCAGTTCTTC
once	TRBV7-2	TRBJ1-2	TRBD1	CASSPRPVTDRDGYTF	TGTGCCAGCAGCCCACGACCGGTTACGGACAGGGATGGCTACACCTTC
NA	TRBV6-6	TRBJ2-1	TRBD2	CASSSRAGAYNEQFF	TGTGCCAGCAGTTCAAGAGCGGGAGCTTACAATGAGCAGTTCTTC